What follows is one T cell receptor beta chain and its context. This clonotype was detected only a few times. Its recognized antigen is unknown. The input lacks base qualities; no much larger clone sits a single base away. The library was obtained by 5' RACE. This sample was sequenced with an Illumina HiSeq 2500. A second PCR of roughly 7 to 12 cycles was run with a J-beta primer mix and a sample-barcoded 5' primer. A template-switch 5' adaptor carrying 12 random nucleotides introduced a unique molecular identifier onto each TCR beta cDNA molecule. Each sample yielded at least 3 million CDR3-containing paired-end reads. All of the RNA was converted into first-strand cDNA using the Mint cDNA synthesis kit, with a TRBC-specific oligonucleotide serving as the primer. All cDNA was treated with uracil-DNA glycosylase and then went through a first 18-cycle PCR with the universal primers M1SS and BC2_uni_R. In the paper's pipeline: For normalization, 1 million high-quality reads, each with a distinct molecular identifier, were randomly selected from each sample. Instead of being binned into consensus sequences, reads that shared molecular identifiers were thrown out. MiTCR, with a Q25 quality threshold and the strictest error-elimination algorithm, was used for CDR3 identification, clonotype clustering and error correction. A nonparametric unseen species model using Euler transformation provided a lower-bound estimate of total TCR beta diversity. TCRdb cleaned the public reads at Q25 with fastp, built clones with MiXCR and kept in-frame beta chains. Identical CDR3 protein sequences are pooled into one entry, listed with their most common genes and DNA. V and J calls and clone size were set by TCRdb, not the authors. The sample includes around 1,000,000 distinct CDR3 sequences, with approximately 26% observed a single time. The ten largest clones add up to approximately 0.79% of the sample.

Systemically healthy Caucasian individuals from Russia, some 38 in total and aged roughly 6 to 90 years, were included as donors. Approximately 9.7 milliliters of peripheral blood were drawn from each donor into EDTA-treated Vacutainer tubes. Ficoll-Paque density-gradient centrifugation was used to isolate PBMCs, with at least 6 million per sample. Trizol reagent was used to extract total RNA from the PBMCs, yielding at least 6 micrograms per sample. For every donor, an aliquot of PBMCs went through flow cytometry to measure the percentages of naive CD45RAhigh/CD27high T cells. This record belongs to a study of blood T cells in healthy people across ages (dated by TCRdb to between 2014 and 2016). Turning to the overall study: In model experiments, template switching captured about one uniquely barcoded TCR beta cDNA molecule for every two T cells. Using deep sequencing normalized with unique cDNA molecular identifiers, the study measured how TCR beta repertoire diversity changes with age. The donors were divided into four age groups: young (average approximately 16 years), middle-aged (around 41), aged (about 60) and long-lived (roughly 88). For two donors (one aged 18 to 30 and one aged 80 or older), the study analyzed two additional independent replicas of 1 million unique cDNA reads from the same blood draw.

The CDR3 contains 12 residues, cysteine and phenylalanine counted. Only CDR3 DNA remains: 36 bases, in frame from the first base. The CDR1 and CDR2 encoded by the germline V gene are MDHEN and SYDVKM. V loses 5 bases of germline sequence and J loses 11 bases, and the interval between the two ends is 14 bases. Findings and caveats that apply to the study as a whole: The CMV infection status of donors was not known, potentially confounding age-related changes in expanded clonotypes. Observed TCR beta diversity correlated strongly with the percentage of naive T cells measured by flow cytometry. Bulk unsorted PBMC profiling prevented conclusive comparison of naive and antigen-experienced compartments. Estimates of total diversity based on one million sequenced T cells were considered lower bounds and underestimates. The long-lived group showed more naive CD4+ T cells, fewer expanded clones and increased TCR diversity than the aged group, suggesting age selection. Observed TCR beta diversity per million T cells fell roughly linearly with age, and a significant reduction was already apparent by age roughly 40.

These same records also appear under a second study, on T cells of mothers and their children. In that second paper, the authors write: Nine systemically healthy Caucasian individuals served as donors, namely three mothers together with their six children. cDNA synthesis consumed the entire amount of extracted RNA, loaded at around 1.5 ug RNA in each 15 ul reaction. In the second PCR, sample barcodes and 2-4 random nucleotides were introduced via the M1S primer. Each mother yielded over 8 million TCR beta CDR3 reads and each child 2.5 million to 3 million reads. Thymic selection shapes the output of TCR recombination in a similar way in related and unrelated pairs, and inherited differences have a minor effect. Normalized repertoire overlap in related mother-child pairs was always slightly higher than in unrelated mother-child pairs, but the difference was never significant. No persistent microchimeric T cell clones were detected, at a sensitivity of approximately 90 clones per million clonotypes. Deep NGS was used in the study to compare the TCR beta repertoires of mothers and children and to look for features that separate related mother-child pairs from unrelated individuals. On average, the children were roughly 10 +/- 4 years old, while the mothers were roughly 36 +/- 4 years old. After adapter ligation with NEBNext reagents, the libraries were sequenced on Illumina HiSeq 2000 with 100+100 nt paired-end reads. Mother and child libraries were prepared a month apart and sequenced in separate runs to prevent cross-contamination. Each donor had between about 450,000 and 2,200,000 distinct TCR beta clonotypes identified. Naive TCR beta clonotypes were estimated from low-frequency clonotypes matched to each donor's FACS-determined naive share, without sorting.

The rearrangement joined TRBV28 to TRBJ2-3; TRBD2 is a weak D gene call, 6 bases matching. The clonotype was recovered from a girl aged 2-9 years in good health. Material: blood. The CDR3: CASSLWGVEQYF. The bases are TGTGCCAGCAGTCTGTGGGGGGTAGAGCAGTATTTT.